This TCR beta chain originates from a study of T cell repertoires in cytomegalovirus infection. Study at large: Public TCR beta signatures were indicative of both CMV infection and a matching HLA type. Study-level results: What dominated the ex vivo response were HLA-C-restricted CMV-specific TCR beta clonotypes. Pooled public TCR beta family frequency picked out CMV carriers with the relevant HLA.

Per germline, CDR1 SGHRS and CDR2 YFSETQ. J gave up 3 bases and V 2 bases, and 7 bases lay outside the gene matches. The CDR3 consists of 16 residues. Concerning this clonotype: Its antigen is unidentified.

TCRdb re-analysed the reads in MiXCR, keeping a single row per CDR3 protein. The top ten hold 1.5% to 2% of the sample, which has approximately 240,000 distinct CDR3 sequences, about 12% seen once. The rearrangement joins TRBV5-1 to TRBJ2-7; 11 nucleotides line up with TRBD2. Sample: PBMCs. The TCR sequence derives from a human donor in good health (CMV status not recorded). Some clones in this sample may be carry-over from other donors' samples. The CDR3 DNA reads TGCGCCAGCAGCTTATCTAGCGGGAGGAGGAGCTACGAGCAGTACTTC. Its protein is CASSLSSGRRSYEQYF. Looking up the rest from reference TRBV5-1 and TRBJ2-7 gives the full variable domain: KAGVTQTPRYLIKTRGQQVTLSCSPISGHRSVSWYQQTPGQGLQFLFEYFSETQRNKGNFPGRFSGRQFSNSRSEMNVSTLELGDSALYLCASSLSSGRRSYEQYFGPGTRLTVT.